The clone carrying this T cell receptor (beta chain) was found once. The same CDR3 can be traced to other DNA sequences in this sample. Germline V gene sequence: CDR1 LGHDT, CDR2 YNNKEL (reference sequence). V dropped 1 base and J dropped 7 bases, with 4 bases sitting between them. The CDR3 has 12 amino acids. Produced via immunoSEQ multiplex PCR; TCRdb's table is partial and in-frame only. The sample comprises about 200,000 clones, approximately 95% of which are singletons, and around 1% rests with the top ten. The sample is drawn from a study of T cell responses to AZD1222 COVID-19 vaccine. V is TRBV3-1 (or the pseudogene TRBV3-2) and J is TRBJ2-2; D not certain. The sequences come from peripheral blood, collected 28 days after the second AZD1222 dose. This sequence originates from an adult who received the AZD1222 COVID-19 vaccine. CDR3 nucleotide sequence: TGTGCCAGCAGCCAAGCGGGCGGGGAGCTGTTTTTT. Amino acid sequence: CASSQAGGELFF.